The clone carrying this TCR beta chain was counted between two and nine times. The method was immunoSEQ multiplex PCR; TCRdb's version includes in-frame clones alone and lacks a portion of them. This sample carries some 120,000 clones, roughly 90% of them seen once, and the ten largest clones take 7.5% to 8%. The record originates from a study of blood T cell repertoires in COVID-19. Trimming left V 6 bases short and J 5 bases short, with 11 bases between. The CDR3 is 13 residues long. Germline assignment: CDR1 LNHDA and CDR2 SQIVND (reference sequence). The rearrangement links TRBV19 to TRBJ2-4, with a weak D call TRBD2 (6 bases). The TCR sequence derives from a man in his forties or fifties with acute or convalescent COVID-19. Sequenced: peripheral blood. The CDR3 region is CASRTGEENIQYF. The CDR3 nucleotides are TGTGCCAGTAGGACGGGGGAAGAAAACATTCAGTACTTC.